Following are 10 T cell receptor beta chains from one sample sequenced in a study of T cell repertoires in cytomegalovirus infection. TCRdb used MiXCR to reprocess the reads, holding one entry per CDR3 protein. The table records approximately 110,000 distinct CDR3 sequences, roughly a tenth of them present only once. What these receptors recognize is not known. Sequencing was performed on PBMCs, sequenced either directly or after in vitro stimulation (not recorded which). The receptors derive from a human donor in good health (CMV status not recorded). Some clones in this sample may be carry-over from other donors' samples.

A few counts support this clonotype. This chain connects TRBV5-1 to TRBJ2-2; D remains ambiguous. This CDR3 spans 14 amino acids. V shed 5 bases and J shed 1 base, with 9 bases lying between them. Germline values: CDR1 SGHRS, CDR2 YFSETQ. The CDR3: CASSGSGNTGELFF. The CDR3 DNA reads TGCGCCAGCAGTGGGTCTGGGAACACCGGGGAGCTGTTTTTT.

This clonotype has a count of ten or more. The chain recombines TRBV19 with TRBJ2-2, with D unclear. The CDR3 totals 15 residues. The V end lost 3 bases, the J end lost 4 bases, and 12 bases lay between the germline ends. CDR1 LNHDA and CDR2 SQIVND come from the germline V gene (reference sequence). CDR3: CASSMFSQFTGELFF. The DNA of the CDR3 is TGTGCCAGTAGTATGTTTTCTCAGTTCACCGGGGAGCTGTTTTTT.

This clonotype was observed at least ten times. J is TRBJ1-1 and V is TRBV27; D is perhaps TRBD1 (6 bases). The length of the CDR3 is 15 residues. Germline V gene data show CDR1 as MNHEY and CDR2 as SMNVEV (reference sequence). The V end was cut by 3 bases, the J end by 0 bases, with 11 bases between. The CDR3 is CASSFIAGVNTEAFF. CDR3 bases: TGTGCCAGCAGTTTTATAGCAGGGGTGAACACTGAAGCTTTCTTT.

The chain combines TRBV2 with TRBJ2-2; 10 positions match TRBD1. The length of the CDR3 is 15 residues. Germline values: CDR1 SNHLY, CDR2 FYNNEI. After removal of 4 bases from V and 5 bases from J, the junction contained 4 bases not matched to a gene. Here the CDR3 reads CASSAGTGVTGELFF. The CDR3, as DNA: TGTGCCAGCAGTGCGGGGACAGGGGTAACCGGGGAGCTGTTTTTT.

The chain couples TRBV20-1 to TRBJ2-3; no firm D call. Germline V gene lookup returns CDR1 DFQATT and CDR2 SNEGSKA (reference sequence). This CDR3 spans 12 amino acids. Written as DNA, the CDR3 is TGCAGCACCCTGGGCCCCACAGATACGCAGTATTTT. It translates to CSTLGPTDTQYF.

Many counts were recorded for this clonotype. The chain couples TRBV18 to TRBJ1-5; no reliable D call. CDR3 length: 13 residues. Germline V gene sequence: CDR1 KGHSH, CDR2 LQKENI. V lost 6 bases, J lost 3 bases, and 9 bases lay in between. This CDR3 is CASSSDPNQPQHF. In nucleotides, the CDR3 is TGTGCCAGCTCCTCCGACCCCAATCAGCCCCAGCATTTT.

This clonotype came up many times. The rearrangement uses TRBV12-3 or TRBV12-4 and TRBJ2-4; D possibly uses TRBD1 or TRBD2 (7 bases each). Trimming stripped 2 bases from V and 2 bases from J, with 13 bases between. The CDR3 is made up of 16 amino acids. CDR3: CASSLSQGGPKNIQYF. DNA for the CDR3: TGTGCCAGCAGTTTAAGTCAGGGGGGGCCCAAAAACATTCAGTACTTC.

This clonotype was recorded many times. This rearrangement joins TRBV7-2 to TRBJ2-3; the D gene could be TRBD1 or TRBD2 (5 bases each). V gave up 5 bases and J gave up 4 bases, with 16 bases separating them. Germline values: CDR1 SGHTA, CDR2 FQGNSA. CDR3 length equals 15 residues. CDR3 region: CASSIPELGADTQYF. The CDR3 DNA sequence: TGTGCCAGCAGCATCCCAGAACTAGGGGCAGATACGCAGTATTTT.

There are many counts of this clonotype. The J gene is TRBJ2-2, the V gene TRBV11-3; tentatively, D is TRBD2 (5 bases). V was cut by 4 bases and J by 0 bases, with 15 bases left in between. CDR1 and CDR2 from the germline V gene are SGHNT and YENEEA. The CDR3 loop spans 17 amino acids. CDR3 sequence (DNA): TGTGCCAGCAGCTCCCCCATAAGCGGTACGAACACCGGGGAGCTGTTTTTT. This gives the protein CASSSPISGTNTGELFF.

The chain couples TRBV11-3 to TRBJ2-1; TRBD2 might be the D (5 bases). This CDR3 spans 13 amino acids. Germline V gene lookup returns CDR1 SGHNT and CDR2 YENEEA. V lost 2 bases, J lost 9 bases, and 11 bases lay in between. This chain's CDR3 is CASSLNPSGEQFF. The CDR3 DNA reads as TGTGCCAGCAGCTTAAATCCGAGCGGTGAGCAGTTCTTC.